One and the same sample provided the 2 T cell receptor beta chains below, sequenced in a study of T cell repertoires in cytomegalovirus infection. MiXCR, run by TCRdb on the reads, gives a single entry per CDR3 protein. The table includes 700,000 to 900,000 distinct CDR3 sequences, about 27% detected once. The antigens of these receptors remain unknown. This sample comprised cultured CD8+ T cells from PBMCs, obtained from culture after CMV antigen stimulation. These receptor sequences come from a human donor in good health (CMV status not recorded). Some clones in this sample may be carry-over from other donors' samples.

The CDR3, as DNA: TGCGCCAGCAGCCAAGATCAGGGTGAAGCTTTCTTT. Encoded protein: CASSQDQGEAFF. The gene calls are TRBV4-1 and TRBJ1-1; D perhaps matches TRBD1 (5 bases). Trimming left V 0 bases short and J 7 bases short, with 6 bases between. CDR1 MGHRA and CDR2 YSYEKL come from the germline V gene. This CDR3 comprises 12 residues.

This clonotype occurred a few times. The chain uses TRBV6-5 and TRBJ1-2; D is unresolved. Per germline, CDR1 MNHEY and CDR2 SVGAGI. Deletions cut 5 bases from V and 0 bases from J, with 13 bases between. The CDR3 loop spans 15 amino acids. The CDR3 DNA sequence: TGTGCCAGCAGTCTCACTCGGGGAACTAACTATGGCTACACCTTC. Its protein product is CASSLTRGTNYGYTF.